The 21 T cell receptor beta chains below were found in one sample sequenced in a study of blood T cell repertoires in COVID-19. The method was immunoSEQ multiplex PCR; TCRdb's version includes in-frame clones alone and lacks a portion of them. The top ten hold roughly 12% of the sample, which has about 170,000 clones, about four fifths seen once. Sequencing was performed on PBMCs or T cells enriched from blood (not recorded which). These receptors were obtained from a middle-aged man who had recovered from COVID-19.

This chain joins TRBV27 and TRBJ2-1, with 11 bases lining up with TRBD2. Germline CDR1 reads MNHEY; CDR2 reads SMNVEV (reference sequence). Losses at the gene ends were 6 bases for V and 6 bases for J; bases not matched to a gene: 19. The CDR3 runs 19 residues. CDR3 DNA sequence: TGTGCCAGCAGCTTAACTAGCGGGGGTCTCCTGGTCCGGGGCAATGAGCAGTTCTTC. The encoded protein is CASSLTSGGLLVRGNEQFF.

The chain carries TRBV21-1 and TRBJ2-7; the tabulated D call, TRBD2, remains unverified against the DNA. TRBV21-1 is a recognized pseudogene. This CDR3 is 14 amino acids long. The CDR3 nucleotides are TGTGCCAGCAATGAGATAACCGTTTCTCACGAGCAGTACTTC. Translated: CASNEITVSHEQYF.

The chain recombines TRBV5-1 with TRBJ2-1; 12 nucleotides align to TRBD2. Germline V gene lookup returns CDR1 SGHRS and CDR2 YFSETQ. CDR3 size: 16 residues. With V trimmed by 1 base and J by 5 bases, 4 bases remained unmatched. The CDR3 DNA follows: TGCGCCAGCAGCTTGTCTAGCGGGGGGGCCCACAATGAGCAGTTCTTC. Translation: CASSLSSGGAHNEQFF.

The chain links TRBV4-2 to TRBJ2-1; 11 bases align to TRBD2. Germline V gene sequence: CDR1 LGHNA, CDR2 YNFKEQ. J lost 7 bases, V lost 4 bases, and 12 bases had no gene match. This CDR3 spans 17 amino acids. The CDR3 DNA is TGTGCCAGCAGCCGGGCTCTAGCGGGGGGCCTCGGGAATGAGCAGTTCTTC. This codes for CASSRALAGGLGNEQFF.

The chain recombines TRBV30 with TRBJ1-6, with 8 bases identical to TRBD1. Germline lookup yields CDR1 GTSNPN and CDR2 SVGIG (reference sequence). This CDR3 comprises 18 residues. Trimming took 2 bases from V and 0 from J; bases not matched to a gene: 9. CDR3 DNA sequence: TGTGCCTGGAGTTCCCGGGCAGGGGGCCGCTCCTATAATTCACCCCTCCACTTT. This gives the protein CAWSSRAGGRSYNSPLHF.

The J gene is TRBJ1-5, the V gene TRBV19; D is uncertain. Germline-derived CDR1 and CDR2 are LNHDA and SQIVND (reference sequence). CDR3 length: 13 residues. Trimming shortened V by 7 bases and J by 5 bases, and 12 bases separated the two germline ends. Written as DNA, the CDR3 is TGTGCCAGTATAGCCGGGATTGATCAGCCCCAGCATTTT. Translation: CASIAGIDQPQHF.

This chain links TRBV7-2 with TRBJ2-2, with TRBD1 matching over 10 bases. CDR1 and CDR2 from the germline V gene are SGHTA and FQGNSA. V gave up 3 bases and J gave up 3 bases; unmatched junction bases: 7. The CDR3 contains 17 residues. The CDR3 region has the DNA TGTGCCAGCAGCTTCGTGACAGGGGGCCTTGACACCGGGGAGCTGTTTTTT. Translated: CASSFVTGGLDTGELFF.

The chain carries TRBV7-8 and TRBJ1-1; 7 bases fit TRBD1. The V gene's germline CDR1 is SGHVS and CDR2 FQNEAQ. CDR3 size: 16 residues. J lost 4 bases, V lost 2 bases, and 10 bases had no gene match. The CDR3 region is CASSLHLGQEVTEAFF. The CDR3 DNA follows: TGTGCCAGCAGCTTACACCTTGGACAGGAGGTCACTGAAGCTTTCTTT.

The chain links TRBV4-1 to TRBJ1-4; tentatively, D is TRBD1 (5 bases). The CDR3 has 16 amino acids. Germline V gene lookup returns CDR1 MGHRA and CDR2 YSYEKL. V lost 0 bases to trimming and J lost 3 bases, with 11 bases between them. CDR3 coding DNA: TGCGCCAGCAGCCAAGATAGGGACTTCCCTAATGAAAAACTGTTTTTT. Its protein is CASSQDRDFPNEKLFF.

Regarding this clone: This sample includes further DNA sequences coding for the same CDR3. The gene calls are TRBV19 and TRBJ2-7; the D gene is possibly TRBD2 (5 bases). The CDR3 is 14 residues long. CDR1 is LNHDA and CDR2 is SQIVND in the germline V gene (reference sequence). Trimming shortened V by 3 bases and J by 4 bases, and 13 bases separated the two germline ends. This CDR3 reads CASSIGLAGYEQYF. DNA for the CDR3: TGTGCCAGTAGTATTGGGCTAGCCGGGTACGAGCAGTACTTC.

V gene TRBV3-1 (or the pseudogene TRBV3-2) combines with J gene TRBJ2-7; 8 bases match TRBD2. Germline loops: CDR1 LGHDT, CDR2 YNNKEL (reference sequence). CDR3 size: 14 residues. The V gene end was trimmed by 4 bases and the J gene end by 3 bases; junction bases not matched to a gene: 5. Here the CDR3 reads CASSPAGTSYEQYF. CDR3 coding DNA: TGTGCCAGCAGCCCGGCCGGGACTAGCTACGAGCAGTACTTC.

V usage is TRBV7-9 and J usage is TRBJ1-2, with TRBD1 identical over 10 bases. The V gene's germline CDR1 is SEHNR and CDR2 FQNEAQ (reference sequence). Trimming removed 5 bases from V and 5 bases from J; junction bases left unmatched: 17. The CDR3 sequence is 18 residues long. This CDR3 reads CASSPRTGTGDGWYGYTF. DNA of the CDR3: TGTGCCAGCAGCCCACGAACCGGGACAGGGGATGGGTGGTATGGCTACACCTTC.

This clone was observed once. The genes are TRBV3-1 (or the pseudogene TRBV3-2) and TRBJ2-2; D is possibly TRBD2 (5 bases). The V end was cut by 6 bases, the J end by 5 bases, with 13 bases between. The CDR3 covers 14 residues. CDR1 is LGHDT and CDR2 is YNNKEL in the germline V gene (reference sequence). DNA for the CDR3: TGTGCCAGCAGGGATGTAGGGAGAACCGGGGAGCTGTTTTTT. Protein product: CASRDVGRTGELFF.

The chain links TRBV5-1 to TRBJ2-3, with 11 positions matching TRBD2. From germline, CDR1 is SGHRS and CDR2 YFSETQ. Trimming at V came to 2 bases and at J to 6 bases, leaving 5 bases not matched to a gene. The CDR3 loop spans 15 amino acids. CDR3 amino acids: CASSFSGGAGDTQYF. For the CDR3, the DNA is TGCGCCAGCAGCTTTAGCGGGGGGGCAGGTGATACGCAGTATTTT.

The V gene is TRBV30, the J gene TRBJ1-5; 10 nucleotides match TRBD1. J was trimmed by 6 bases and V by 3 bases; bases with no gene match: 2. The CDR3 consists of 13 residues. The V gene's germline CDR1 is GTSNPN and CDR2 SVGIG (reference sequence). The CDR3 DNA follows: TGTGCCTGGAGCAGGGACAGGGGTCAGCCCCAGCATTTT. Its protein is CAWSRDRGQPQHF.

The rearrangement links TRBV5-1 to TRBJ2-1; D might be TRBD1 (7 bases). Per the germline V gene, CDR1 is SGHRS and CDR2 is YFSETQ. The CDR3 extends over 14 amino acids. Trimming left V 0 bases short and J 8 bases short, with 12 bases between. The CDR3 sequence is CASSLAGGGDEQFF. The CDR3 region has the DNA TGCGCCAGCAGCTTGGCAGGAGGGGGCGATGAGCAGTTCTTC.

The CDR3 is CASSQDRRILRMNTEAFF. Written as DNA, the CDR3 is TGTGCCAGCAGCCAAGATCGCCGAATACTCCGTATGAACACTGAAGCTTTCTTT. J is TRBJ1-1 and V is TRBV3-1 (or the pseudogene TRBV3-2); no reliable D call. Germline CDR1 and CDR2: LGHDT and YNNKEL (reference sequence). V dropped 0 bases and J dropped 0 bases, with 17 bases sitting between them. There are 18 residues in the CDR3.

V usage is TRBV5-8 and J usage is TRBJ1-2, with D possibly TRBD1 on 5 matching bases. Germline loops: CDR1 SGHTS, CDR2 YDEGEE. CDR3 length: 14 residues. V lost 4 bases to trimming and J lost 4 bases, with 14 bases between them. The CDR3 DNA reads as TGTGCCAGCAGCGGGGCCTGGGTGGGCTATGGCTACACCTTC. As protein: CASSGAWVGYGYTF. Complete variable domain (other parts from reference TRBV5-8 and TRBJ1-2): EAGVTQSPTHLIKTRGQQATLRCSPISGHTSVYWYQQALGLGLQFLLWYDEGEERNRGNFPPRFSGRQFPNYSSELNVNALELEDSALYLCASSGAWVGYGYTFGSGTRLTVV.

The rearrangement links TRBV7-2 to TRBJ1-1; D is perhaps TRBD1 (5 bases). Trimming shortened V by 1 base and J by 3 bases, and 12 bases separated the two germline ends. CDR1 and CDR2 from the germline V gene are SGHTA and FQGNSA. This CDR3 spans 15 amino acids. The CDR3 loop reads CASSLDSGGDTEAFF. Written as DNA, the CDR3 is TGTGCCAGCAGCTTAGACAGCGGGGGAGACACTGAAGCTTTCTTT.

CDR3 residues: CASSPGGGAEKLFF. For the CDR3, the DNA is TGCGCCAGCAGCCCAGGCGGGGGGGCGGAAAAACTGTTTTTT. The chain carries TRBV4-3 and TRBJ1-4, with D maybe TRBD1 (6 bases). CDR3 size: 14 residues. V lost 4 bases, J lost 8 bases, and 14 bases lay in between. CDR1 and CDR2 from the germline V gene are LGHNA and YSLEER.

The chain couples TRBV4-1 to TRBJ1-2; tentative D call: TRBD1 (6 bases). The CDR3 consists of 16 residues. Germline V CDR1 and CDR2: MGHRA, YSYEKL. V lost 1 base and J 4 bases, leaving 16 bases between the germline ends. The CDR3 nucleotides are TGCGCCAGCAGCCAAGGAAGTGCAGGGGCCTTCTATGGCTACACCTTC. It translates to CASSQGSAGAFYGYTF.